What follows are 30 T cell receptor delta chains derived from one specimen sequenced in a study of γδ T cells in repeated Plasmodium falciparum infection. TCRdb re-called clones from the multiplex PCR reads using CATT. Of approximately 60,000 delta-chain clones in the sample, 1.5% to 2% were seen once. Bulk repertoires came from Vgamma9/Vdelta2+ or Vdelta2-negative gammadelta T cells flow-sorted from PBMC. Sequenced input: gamma-delta T cells from blood. The origin of the receptors is a pool of human donors (malaria-infected and uninfected, not separated).

This clone was observed a few times. Since a far larger clone is one base different, this is likely a read error. Other nucleotide sequences from this sample produce the same CDR3. The V call is TRDV1, the J call TRDJ1; 12 nucleotides match TRDD3. TCRdb gives no J gene; it was assigned here by matching the DNA to germline. This CDR3 spans 23 amino acids. The V gene's germline CDR1 is TSWWSYY and CDR2 QGS. The CDR3 is CALGAPPTGILGDTNLCTDKLIF. The DNA for the CDR3 is TGTGCCCTTGGGGCACCTCCTACGGGCATACTGGGGGATACCAATCTTTGCACCGATAAACTCATCTTT.

As to this clone: TCRdb's protein, taken from a much larger clone, differs from this DNA's translation at residue 3, likely owing to a read error; the protein displayed comes from the DNA. The chain links TRDV2 to TRDJ3; 12 bases line up with TRDD3. No J gene is reported in TCRdb; it was inferred here by comparing the DNA with germline. The CDR3 sequence is 20 residues long. Per germline, CDR1 GEAIGNYY and CDR2 EKD. The CDR3 bases are TGTGCCCGTGACACCGGTACTGGGGGATACTACCCCTGGGACACCCGACAGATGTTTTTC. This translates into CARDTGTGGYYPWDTRQMFF.

In regard to this clone: TCRdb assigns this DNA the protein of a much larger clone, which departs from its translation at residue 21; this likely reflects a read error, and the protein shown comes from translating the DNA. The chain couples TRDV1 to TRDJ1; D possibly matches TRDD2 or TRDD3 (8 bases each). No J segment appears in TCRdb, so it was assigned here by matching the sequence to germline. Germline values: CDR1 TSWWSYY, CDR2 QGS. The CDR3 consists of 25 residues. CDR3 in amino acids: CALGEGDFLRDPWGKSTRGTGKLIF. As DNA, the CDR3 is TGTGCTCTTGGGGAAGGGGACTTCCTACGTGACCCCTGGGGGAAGTCGACCCGAGGCACCGGTAAACTCATCTTT.

Of note for this clone: TCRdb assigns this DNA the protein of a much larger clone, which departs from its translation at residue 10; this likely reflects a read error, and the protein shown comes from translating the DNA. The chain links TRDV1 to TRDJ1, with D possibly TRDD3 on 6 matching bases. V gave up 0 bases and J gave up 5 bases, with 37 bases separating them. The germline CDR1 and CDR2 sequences are TSWWSYY and QGS. The CDR3 covers 23 residues. The CDR3 DNA follows: TGTGCTCTTGGGGAACTAGGCTCTATGGATGGACACCACTCTCCCTGGGGATGGGATAAACTCATCTTT. Translation: CALGELGSMDGHHSPWGWDKLIF.

There are a few counts of this clone. TCRdb shows a much larger clone's protein in place of this DNA's translation, and the two differ at residue 17, likely through a read error; the protein shown is translated from the DNA. The rearrangement links TRDV1 to TRDJ1, with 13 bases identical to TRDD3. The J gene, missing from TCRdb, was assigned here through DNA to germline matching. J gave up 3 bases and V 6 bases, and 25 bases lay outside the gene matches. This CDR3 is built from 22 residues. Germline assignment: CDR1 TSWWSYY and CDR2 QGS. CDR3 amino acids: CALGNGIPTGGYEWFRADKLIF. The CDR3 DNA is TGTGCTCTTGGAAACGGGATCCCTACTGGGGGATACGAGTGGTTCCGCGCCGATAAACTCATCTTT.

In regard to this clone: TCRdb's protein, taken from a much larger clone, differs from this DNA's translation at residue 6, likely owing to a read error; the protein displayed comes from the DNA. V gene TRDV1 combines with J gene TRDJ1; 8 nucleotides align to TRDD3. TCRdb carries no J gene annotation; the J gene was assigned here by matching the DNA with germline. Unmatched junction bases numbered 13, after V lost 1 base and J lost 0 bases. CDR3 length: 19 amino acids. Germline CDR1 and CDR2: TSWWSYY and QGS. The CDR3 spells CALGEPYNSDWGYTDKLIF. The CDR3 bases are TGTGCTCTTGGGGAACCTTATAACTCGGACTGGGGGTACACCGATAAACTCATCTTT.

In this sample, this clone turned up a few times. The protein that TCRdb holds for this DNA derives from a much larger clone and differs from the translated DNA at residue 22, which likely indicates a read error; the protein shown here is translated from the DNA. The V gene is given as TRDV1, and no J gene call is available; TRDD3 is the table's D call, not checked against the DNA. Germline V gives CDR1 TSWWSYY, CDR2 QGS. This CDR3 spans 23 amino acids. The CDR3 sequence: CALGESFLPYWGILWAYTDKLTF. CDR3 sequence (DNA): TGTGCTCTTGGGGAGAGCTTCCTACCGTACTGGGGGATACTTTGGGCTTACACCGATAAACTCACCTTT.

Notes on this clone: The TCRdb protein comes from a much larger clone and disagrees with this DNA's translation at residue 7, likely due to a read error; the protein given here is derived from the DNA. CDR3 coding DNA: TGTGCTCTTGGGGAAGGACCGCATCGGGCGAAGACTGGGGGATCGTTTCCCCCGTACACCGATAAACTCATCTTT. Its protein product is CALGEGPHRAKTGGSFPPYTDKLIF. The V call is TRDV1, the J call TRDJ1; 10 nucleotides agree with TRDD3. No J segment appears in TCRdb, so it was assigned here by matching the sequence to germline. The CDR3 extends over 25 amino acids. V lost 2 bases to trimming and J lost 0 bases; unmatched junction nucleotides: 30. Germline assignment: CDR1 TSWWSYY and CDR2 QGS.

This clone occurred a few times. TCRdb's protein, taken from a much larger clone, differs from this DNA's translation at residue 12, likely owing to a read error; the protein displayed comes from the DNA. The chain recombines TRDV1 with TRDJ1; TRDD3 matches at 11 bases. Per the germline V gene, CDR1 is TSWWSYY and CDR2 is QGS. The CDR3 has 18 amino acids. CDR3 bases: TGTGCTCTTTGGGAACCCGGCTTACTGGGGGATAGAACCGATAAACTCATCTTT. Residues: CALWEPGLLGDRTDKLIF.

About this clone itself: TCRdb's protein, taken from a much larger clone, differs from this DNA's translation at residue 9, likely owing to a read error; the protein displayed comes from the DNA. The V gene is TRDV1, the J gene TRDJ1; D remains ambiguous. CDR1 and CDR2 from the germline V gene are TSWWSYY and QGS. Deletions cut 1 base from V and 10 bases from J, with 10 bases between. The CDR3 covers 12 residues. The CDR3 here is CALGERRHTLIF. The CDR3 region has the DNA TGTGCTCTTGGGGAACGTCGACATACACTCATCTTT.

This clone was detected many times. TCRdb shows a much larger clone's protein in place of this DNA's translation, and the two differ at residue 6, likely through a read error; the protein shown is translated from the DNA. This chain uses TRDV2 with TRDJ1; TRDD3 is a possible D gene (5 bases). This CDR3 region has 13 residues. CDR1 GEAIGNYY and CDR2 EKD come from the germline V gene. Trimming pared 1 base from V and 7 bases from J, leaving 12 bases between. The CDR3 nucleotides are TGTGCCTGTGACACACCGGGGGGTAGTAAACTCATCTTT. This translates into CACDTPGGSKLIF.

In its sample, this clone was seen many times. The likely explanation is a read error, given a far larger clone one base away. Additional DNA sequences in this sample encode the identical CDR3. V is TRDV1 and J is TRDJ1; possible D gene TRDD3, 6 bases. The CDR3 runs to 16 residues. Germline V gives CDR1 TSWWSYY, CDR2 QGS. This chain's CDR3 is CALGLTVYWATDKLIF. DNA for the CDR3: TGTGCTCTTGGACTAACCGTCTACTGGGCTACCGATAAGCTCATCTTT.

Regarding this clone: This DNA translates differently at residue 21 from the TCRdb protein, which is that of a much larger clone; a read error is likely, and the protein shown is the DNA's own translation. At the DNA level, this CDR3 is encoded by other sequences in the same sample as well. The rearrangement uses TRDV1 and TRDJ1, with 10 positions matching TRDD3. The germline V gene has CDR1 TSWWSYY and CDR2 QGS. The CDR3 extends over 26 amino acids. The CDR3 here is CALGELGVKGFSTGGFSHLYADKLIF. The CDR3 region has the DNA TGTGCTCTTGGGGAACTAGGAGTCAAAGGCTTTTCGACTGGGGGATTCTCACACCTGTACGCCGATAAACTCATCTTC.

Details on this clone: TCRdb's entry gives the protein of a much larger clone, which mismatches this DNA's translation at residue 7, likely from a read error; the protein reported here is translated from the DNA. V and J are TRDV1 and TRDJ1; tentative D call: TRDD3 (6 bases). TCRdb records no J gene; here it was assigned by comparing the DNA to germline. The CDR3 is made up of 21 amino acids. Germline CDR1 and CDR2: TSWWSYY and QGS. Trimming stripped 5 bases from V and 2 bases from J, with 33 bases between. The CDR3 loop reads CALGPPRGRWGGAGETDKLIF. The CDR3 nucleotides read TGTGCTCTTGGGCCACCCAGGGGACGATGGGGGGGCGCGGGGGAAACCGATAAACTCATCTTT.

In this sample, this clone turned up many times. A far bigger clonotype differs at one base, so this is likely a read error. Additional DNA sequences in this sample encode the identical CDR3. The chain joins TRDV1 to TRDJ1; D is possibly TRDD3 (6 bases). The germline V gene has CDR1 TSWWSYY and CDR2 QGS. CDR3 length: 16 amino acids. Trimming left V 9 bases short and J 2 bases short, with 22 bases between. CDR3 residues: CALGLTVYWATDKLIF. CDR3 nucleotides: TGTGCTCTCGGACTAACCGTCTACTGGGCTACCGATAAACTCATCTTT.

A few counts support this clone. This likely stems from a read error, as it lies one base from a far larger clone. At the DNA level, this CDR3 is encoded by other sequences in the same sample as well. The chain uses TRDV1 and TRDJ1; TRDD3 might be the D (6 bases). The J gene, absent from TCRdb, was called here by matching the DNA to germline. The CDR3 is 20 amino acids. Germline CDR1 reads TSWWSYY; CDR2 reads QGS. The V gene lost 3 bases and the J gene lost 0 bases, with 26 bases spanning the gap. CDR3 protein: CALGDPSWGQPRGYTDKLIF. DNA of the CDR3: TGTGCTCTTGGGGACCCAAGCTGGGGACAACCCCGGGGGTACACCGATAAACTCATCTTT.

In this sample, this clone turned up a few times. It differs at one base from a far larger clone, so likely a read error. Distinct nucleotide sequences in the sample also encode this CDR3. J is TRDJ3 and V is TRDV3; TRDD2 might be the D (7 bases). Per the germline V gene, CDR1 is TVYSNPD and CDR2 is GDNSRS (reference sequence). This CDR3 region has 19 residues. The V end was cut by 4 bases, the J end by 3 bases, with 25 bases between. Here the CDR3 reads CASLSYDQDTFWDTRQMFF. The CDR3 nucleotides read TGTGCCTCCCTTTCCTACGATCAGGATACCTTCTGGGACACCCGACAGATGTTTTTC.

With respect to this clone: With a far larger clone one base away, a read error is the likely cause. At the DNA level, this CDR3 is encoded by other sequences in the same sample as well. This rearrangement joins TRDV1 to TRDJ1; D is possibly TRDD3 (6 bases). TCRdb records no J gene; here it was assigned by comparing the DNA to germline. Trimming took 0 bases from V and 0 from J, leaving 32 bases between them. In germline, CDR1 is TSWWSYY, CDR2 QGS. The CDR3 length is 23 residues. The CDR3 region is CALGELYSHPYRGSLPYTDKLIF. The CDR3 coding sequence is TGTGCTCTTGGGGAACTCTACTCCCACCCCTACCGGGGATCCCTACCGTACACCGATAAACTCATCTTT.

There are a few counts of this clone. The protein recorded in TCRdb matches a much larger clone and deviates from this DNA's translation at residue 9, suggesting a read error; the protein here is obtained by translating the DNA. The chain employs TRDV1 and TRDJ1; weak D call: TRDD3 (6 bases). The J gene, left out of TCRdb, was set here by checking the DNA against germline. Trimming took off 1 base at V and 0 bases at J, with 24 bases between the two ends. There are 20 residues in the CDR3. Germline CDR1 reads TSWWSYY; CDR2 reads QGS. CDR3 DNA: TGTGCTCTTGGGGAACCCAAAAAGCGGGTCTGGGGACCGTACACCGATAAACTCATCTTT. Translated: CALGEPKKRVWGPYTDKLIF.

This clone occurred many times. The amino acid sequence in TCRdb belongs to a much larger clone and departs from this DNA's translation at residue 3, likely a sequencing read error; the sequence shown is translated from the DNA. Written as DNA, the CDR3 is TGTGCTTTTTTTTCCTCCCGGGATAAACTCATCTTT. Protein sequence: CAFFSSRDKLIF. The chain uses TRDV1 and TRDJ1; D is possibly TRDD2 (5 bases). Germline V gene lookup returns CDR1 TSWWSYY and CDR2 QGS. This CDR3 has 12 residues. The germline V and J ends were trimmed by 11 bases and 5 bases, with 15 bases remaining between them.

This clone has a handful of counts. A read error likely explains why the TCRdb protein, taken from a much larger clone, differs from this DNA's translation at residue 10; the protein shown is translated from the DNA. The chain is built from TRDV3 and TRDJ1; TRDD2 or TRDD3 may be the D gene (6 bases each). Germline values: CDR1 TVYSNPD, CDR2 GDNSRS (reference sequence). This CDR3 contains 21 residues. The V end lost 4 bases, the J end lost 0 bases, and 36 bases lay between the germline ends. DNA of the CDR3: TGTGCCTCTTCGGCCTTCCCGTTTGGGGGTACTACTTGTGAGTACACCGATAAACTCATCTTT. Translated: CASSAFPFGGTTCEYTDKLIF. The whole variable domain, filled in from reference TRDV3 and TRDJ1, reads CDKVTQSSPDQTVASGSEVVLLCTYDTVYSNPDLFWYRIRPDYSFQFVFYGDNSRSEGADFTQGRFSVKHILTQKAFHLVISPVRTEDSATYYCASSAFPFGGTTCEYTDKLIFGKGTRVTVEP.

At least ten counts were recorded for this clone. Just one base apart from a much larger clone, this may be a read error. The V gene is TRDV1, the J gene TRDJ1; D perhaps matches TRDD3 (7 bases). CDR1 and CDR2 from the germline V gene are TSWWSYY and QGS. V was pared by 3 bases and J by 0 bases, with 35 bases between. This CDR3 has 23 residues. The CDR3 DNA follows: TGTGCTCTTGGGGAGACTGTCCTGCCTTCCGCGATGGGGATATGCGCTAACACCGATAAACTCATCTTT. Its protein product is CALGETVLPSAMGICANTDKLIF.

About this clone: A far bigger clonotype differs at one base, so this is likely a read error. The same CDR3 also results from other DNA sequences found in this sample. V is TRDV1 and J is TRDJ1; 10 nucleotides match TRDD3. TCRdb records no J gene; here it was assigned by comparing the DNA to germline. The germline V gene encodes CDR1 TSWWSYY and CDR2 QGS. The CDR3 totals 23 residues. V lost 4 bases, J lost 0 bases, and 26 bases stayed unmatched. DNA for the CDR3: TGTGCTCTTGGGGGTACTTCCGCTCCCTTACTCTACTGGGGGATTAGGTACACCGATAAACTCATCTTT. It translates to CALGGTSAPLLYWGIRYTDKLIF.

A note on this clone: Only one base separates this from a far larger clonotype, so it likely reflects a read error. Within the sample, other DNA sequences also encode this same CDR3. This chain connects TRDV1 to TRDJ1; TRDD3 matches at 8 bases. V lost 2 bases and J lost 0; bases outside the gene matches: 5. This CDR3 has 16 residues. CDR1 is TSWWSYY, CDR2 QGS, per germline. CDR3 DNA sequence: TGTGCTCTTGGGGAAAGGACTGGGGGGTACACCGATAAACTCATCTTT. This translates into CALGERTGGYTDKLIF.

This clone came up a few times. This likely traces to a read error, being one base from a far larger clone. Other DNA sequences from this sample encode an identical CDR3 as well. V gene TRDV2 combines with J gene TRDJ1, with 13 nucleotides matching TRDD3. The J gene, left out of TCRdb, was set here by checking the DNA against germline. The CDR3 has 19 amino acids. V lost 0 bases to trimming and J lost 1 base; unmatched junction nucleotides: 10. Germline CDR1 is GEAIGNYY and CDR2 is EKD. CDR3 sequence: CACDTGSYWGIRVTDKLIF. Here the CDR3 DNA reads TGTGCCTGTGACACCGGCTCTTACTGGGGGATACGAGTCACCGATAAACTCATCTTT.

By sample fraction, this clone is medium-sized. Within the sample, other DNA sequences also encode this same CDR3. As DNA, the CDR3 is TGTGCTCTTGGGAGAAGGGTAGTTACCCGAAAACTGGGGGATACTCCCAGTACCGATAAACTCATCTTT. Its protein is CALGRRVVTRKLGDTPSTDKLIF. V usage is TRDV1 and J usage is TRDJ1; TRDD3 matches 12 bases. The germline CDR1 and CDR2 sequences are TSWWSYY and QGS. The V segment lost 5 bases and the J segment 2 bases; nucleotides outside the gene matches: 27. The CDR3 contains 23 residues.

This clone was observed a few times. A far larger clone is a single base away, which makes a read error likely. In the same sample, other DNA sequences code for this CDR3. J is TRDJ1 and V is TRDV2; TRDD3 might be the D (6 bases). Because TCRdb records no J gene, it was assigned here through a match of the DNA to germline. V lost 1 base and J 0 bases, leaving 23 bases between the germline ends. The CDR3 is made up of 19 amino acids. The germline CDR1 and CDR2 sequences are GEAIGNYY and EKD. This CDR3 is CACDTGSYTGLLYTDKLIF. The CDR3 DNA reads TGTGCCTGTGACACGGGATCCTATACTGGGCTACTTTACACCGATAAACTCATCTTT.

A word on this clone: This DNA's translation and the protein TCRdb lists, from a much larger clone, do not match at residue 12, likely due to a read error; the protein shown is translated from the DNA. CDR3 nucleotides: TGTGCCTTCCATACCTCCTTCCTACGGGTACTGGAGGACCAGCTGGGGGACACCGATAAACTCATCTTT. Its translation is CAFHTSFLRVLEDQLGDTDKLIF. The chain carries TRDV1 and TRDJ1, with TRDD2 matching 9 bases. This CDR3 comprises 23 residues. From germline, CDR1 is TSWWSYY and CDR2 QGS.

About this clone: A read error likely explains this, since a far larger clone differs by one base. The sample carries other DNA sequences with the same CDR3. This chain uses TRDV3 with TRDJ1; 10 nucleotides match TRDD3. In the absence of a J gene in TCRdb, the DNA was matched to germline to assign it here. The V and J ends lost 4 bases and 0 bases, in that order; junction bases with no gene match: 23. This CDR3 contains 20 residues. CDR1 and CDR2 (germline): TVYSNPD, GDNSRS (reference sequence). CDR3 bases: TGTGCCTCTTTTTCCTACGTTCGGGCTGGGGGATATCTATACACCGATAAACTCATCTTT. Encoded protein: CASFSYVRAGGYLYTDKLIF.

This clone occurred many times. A far larger clone is just one base off, so this is likely a read error. This CDR3 is also generated by other DNA sequences in the sample. The chain is built from TRDV3 and TRDJ1; D may be TRDD2 or TRDD3 (5 bases each). V lost 4 bases and J lost 8, with 35 bases in between. The length of the CDR3 is 18 residues. Germline V CDR1 and CDR2: TVYSNPD, GDNSRS (reference sequence). The CDR3, as DNA: TGTGCCTATCATTTCCCCCCGCCCTACTGGACTCGGTGGGAAAAACTCATCTTT. It yields the protein CAYHFPPPYWTRWEKLIF.